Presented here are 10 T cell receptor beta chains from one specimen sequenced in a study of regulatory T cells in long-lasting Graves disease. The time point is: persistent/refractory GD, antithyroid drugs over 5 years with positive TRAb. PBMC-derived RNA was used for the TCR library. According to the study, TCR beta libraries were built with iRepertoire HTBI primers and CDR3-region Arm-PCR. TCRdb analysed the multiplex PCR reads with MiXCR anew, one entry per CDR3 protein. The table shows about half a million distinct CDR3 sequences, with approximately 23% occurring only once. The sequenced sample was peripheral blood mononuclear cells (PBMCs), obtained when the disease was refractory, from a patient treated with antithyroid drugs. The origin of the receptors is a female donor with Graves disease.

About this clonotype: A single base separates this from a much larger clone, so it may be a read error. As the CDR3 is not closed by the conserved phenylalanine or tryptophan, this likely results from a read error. The CDR3 DNA is TGTGCCAGCAGCTTAGTTTCGACAGGGAACACTGAAGCTTTCTCT. It encodes CASSLVSTGNTEAFS. The chain uses TRBV11-2 and TRBJ1-1; D is possibly TRBD1 (6 bases). The V end was cut by 1 base, the J end by 1 base, with 10 bases between. The germline V gene encodes CDR1 SGHAT and CDR2 FQNNGV. The CDR3 spans 15 residues.

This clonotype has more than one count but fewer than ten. The CDR3 is CASRTGDSGINSPLHF. The CDR3 DNA sequence: TGTGCCAGTAGAACTGGGGACAGCGGGATTAATTCACCCCTCCACTTT. V and J are TRBV19 and TRBJ1-6, with 7 bases aligning to TRBD1. The CDR3 is 16 amino acids. The V and J ends lost 6 bases and 6 bases, in that order; junction bases with no gene match: 11. Germline-derived CDR1 and CDR2 are LNHDA and SQIVND (reference sequence).

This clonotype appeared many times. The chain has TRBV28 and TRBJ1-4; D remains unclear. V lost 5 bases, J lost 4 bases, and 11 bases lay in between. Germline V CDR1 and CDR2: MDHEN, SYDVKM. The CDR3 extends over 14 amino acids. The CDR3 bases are TGTGCCAGCAGTCGTCCGACGGTTAATGAAAAACTGTTTTTT. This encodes CASSRPTVNEKLFF.

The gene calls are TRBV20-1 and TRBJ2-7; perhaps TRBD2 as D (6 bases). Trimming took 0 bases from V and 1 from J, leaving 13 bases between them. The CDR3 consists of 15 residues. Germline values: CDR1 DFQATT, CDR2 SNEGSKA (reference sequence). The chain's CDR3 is CSARDLPGGSYEQYF. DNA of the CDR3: TGCAGTGCTAGAGATCTCCCTGGAGGGTCCTACGAGCAGTACTTC.

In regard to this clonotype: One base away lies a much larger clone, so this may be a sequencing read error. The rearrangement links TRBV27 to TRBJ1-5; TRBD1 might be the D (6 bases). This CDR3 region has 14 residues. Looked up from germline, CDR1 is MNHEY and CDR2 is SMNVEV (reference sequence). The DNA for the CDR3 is TGTGCCAGCAACCTAGGGGGGAACAATCAGCCCCGGCATTTT. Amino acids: CASNLGGNNQPRHF.

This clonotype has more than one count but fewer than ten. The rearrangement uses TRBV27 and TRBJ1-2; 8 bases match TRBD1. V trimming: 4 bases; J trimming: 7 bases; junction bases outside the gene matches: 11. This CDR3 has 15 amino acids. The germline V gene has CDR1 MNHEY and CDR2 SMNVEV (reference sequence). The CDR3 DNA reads TGTGCCAGCAGTTCACGACTCAGGGGGCTGTCTGGCTACACCTTC. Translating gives CASSSRLRGLSGYTF.

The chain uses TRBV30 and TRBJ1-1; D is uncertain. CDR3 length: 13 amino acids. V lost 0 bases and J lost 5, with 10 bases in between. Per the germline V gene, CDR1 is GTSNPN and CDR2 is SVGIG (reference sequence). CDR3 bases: TGTGCCTGGAGTGTAGAGGGTTGGACTGAAGCTTTCTTT. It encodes CAWSVEGWTEAFF.

CDR3 loop: CASSPGGGGAEAKNIQYF. CDR3 nucleotide sequence: TGCGCCAGCAGCCCAGGGGGCGGGGGGGCCGAGGCCAAAAACATTCAGTACTTC. The chain couples TRBV4-1 to TRBJ2-4, with TRBD2 as a possible D gene (9 bases). V was pared by 4 bases and J by 1 base, with 20 bases between. The CDR3 loop spans 18 amino acids. The germline V gene has CDR1 MGHRA and CDR2 YSYEKL.

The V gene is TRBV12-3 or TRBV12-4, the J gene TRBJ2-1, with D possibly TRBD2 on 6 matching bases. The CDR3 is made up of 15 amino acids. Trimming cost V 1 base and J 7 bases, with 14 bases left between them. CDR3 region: CASSLGVVGGNEQFF. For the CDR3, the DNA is TGTGCCAGCAGTTTAGGAGTAGTGGGAGGTAATGAGCAGTTCTTC.

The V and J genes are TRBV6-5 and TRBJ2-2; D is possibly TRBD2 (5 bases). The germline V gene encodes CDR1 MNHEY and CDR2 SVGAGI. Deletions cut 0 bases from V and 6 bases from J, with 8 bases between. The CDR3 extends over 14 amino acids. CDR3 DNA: TGTGCCAGCAGTTACTCATTGCGGGCCGGGGAGCTGTTTTTT. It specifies CASSYSLRAGELFF.